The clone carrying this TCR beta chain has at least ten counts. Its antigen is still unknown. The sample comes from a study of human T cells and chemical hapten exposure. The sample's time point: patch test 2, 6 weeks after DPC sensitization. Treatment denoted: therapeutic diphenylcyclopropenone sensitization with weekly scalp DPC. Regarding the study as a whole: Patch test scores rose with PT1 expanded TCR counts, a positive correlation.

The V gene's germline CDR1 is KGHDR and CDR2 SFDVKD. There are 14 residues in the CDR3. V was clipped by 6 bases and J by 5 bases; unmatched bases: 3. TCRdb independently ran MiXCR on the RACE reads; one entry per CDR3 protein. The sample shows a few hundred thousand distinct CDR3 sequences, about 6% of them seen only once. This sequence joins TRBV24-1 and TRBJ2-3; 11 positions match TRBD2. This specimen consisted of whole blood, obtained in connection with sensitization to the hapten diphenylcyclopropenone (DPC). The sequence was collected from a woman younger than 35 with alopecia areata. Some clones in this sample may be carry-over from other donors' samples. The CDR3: CATSTSGGEDTQYF. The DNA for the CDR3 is TGTGCCACCAGTACTAGCGGGGGAGAAGATACGCAGTATTTT.